Listed below are T cell receptor beta chains from one sample, sequenced in a study of blood T cell repertoires in COVID-19. TCRdb's copy holds only in-frame clones and misses some; the assay was immunoSEQ multiplex PCR. The table records fewer than 650,000 clones, about 89% of them present only once. Sequencing was carried out using peripheral blood. These receptors were collected from a woman aged 45-65 years with COVID-19, enrolled during active disease. Each CDR3 is given with its conserved first and last residue.

V	J	CDR3
TRBV7-9	TRBJ1-1	CASSLVGGARNTEAFF
TRBV4-1	TRBJ1-1	CASSPGQGGDTEAFF
TRBV5-1	TRBJ1-1	CASSFAENTEAFF
TRBV2	TRBJ1-4	CASSLDSLATNEKLFF
TRBV7-9	TRBJ1-2	CASSPRGSGGYTF
TRBV7-9	TRBJ1-1	CASSFSGMNTEAFF
TRBV5-6	TRBJ2-7	CASTSGTALYEQYF
TRBV18	TRBJ1-1	CASSPAVNTEAFF
TRBV29-1	TRBJ2-7	CSARDSGYEQYF
TRBV6-5	TRBJ2-1	CASRGSGELSEQFF
TRBV4-1	TRBJ2-3	CASSHRGQSPDTQYF
TRBV7-9	TRBJ1-3	CASSLDRGSNTIYF
TRBV4-2	TRBJ2-1	CASSQESGEDDEQFF
TRBV24-1	TRBJ1-5	CATSDSGGQPQHF
TRBV28	TRBJ1-2	CASSTGEYGYTF
TRBV5-6	TRBJ2-7	CASSSPGLAGSGKYEQYF
TRBV29-1	TRBJ2-1	CSVGQEQFF
TRBV7-9	TRBJ2-3	CASSFWTSANTDTQYF
TRBV5-8	TRBJ1-5	CASSFGQNSNQPQHF
TRBV3-1/TRBV3-2	TRBJ2-5	CASSETRTQYF
TRBV18	TRBJ1-5	CASSPKTGGNQPQHF
TRBV5-4	TRBJ2-1	CASNAGGLSYNEQFF
TRBV5-5	TRBJ1-1	CASSFYDRVSTEAFF
TRBV18	TRBJ1-2	CASSSQGRKSGYTF
TRBV19	TRBJ1-6	CASSWNRDRHNSPLHF
TRBV3-1/TRBV3-2	TRBJ2-3	CASSQELAGVTDTQYF
TRBV11-2	TRBJ1-5	CASSRGTVSNQPQHF
TRBV30	TRBJ1-1	CAWSKQVTEAFF
TRBV19	TRBJ2-7	CASSPGQGGYEQYF
TRBV27	TRBJ2-7	CASSIDQGHFYEQYF
TRBV11-2	TRBJ1-1	CASSLTENTEAFF
TRBV6-5	TRBJ1-4	CASSLGQGKEKLFF